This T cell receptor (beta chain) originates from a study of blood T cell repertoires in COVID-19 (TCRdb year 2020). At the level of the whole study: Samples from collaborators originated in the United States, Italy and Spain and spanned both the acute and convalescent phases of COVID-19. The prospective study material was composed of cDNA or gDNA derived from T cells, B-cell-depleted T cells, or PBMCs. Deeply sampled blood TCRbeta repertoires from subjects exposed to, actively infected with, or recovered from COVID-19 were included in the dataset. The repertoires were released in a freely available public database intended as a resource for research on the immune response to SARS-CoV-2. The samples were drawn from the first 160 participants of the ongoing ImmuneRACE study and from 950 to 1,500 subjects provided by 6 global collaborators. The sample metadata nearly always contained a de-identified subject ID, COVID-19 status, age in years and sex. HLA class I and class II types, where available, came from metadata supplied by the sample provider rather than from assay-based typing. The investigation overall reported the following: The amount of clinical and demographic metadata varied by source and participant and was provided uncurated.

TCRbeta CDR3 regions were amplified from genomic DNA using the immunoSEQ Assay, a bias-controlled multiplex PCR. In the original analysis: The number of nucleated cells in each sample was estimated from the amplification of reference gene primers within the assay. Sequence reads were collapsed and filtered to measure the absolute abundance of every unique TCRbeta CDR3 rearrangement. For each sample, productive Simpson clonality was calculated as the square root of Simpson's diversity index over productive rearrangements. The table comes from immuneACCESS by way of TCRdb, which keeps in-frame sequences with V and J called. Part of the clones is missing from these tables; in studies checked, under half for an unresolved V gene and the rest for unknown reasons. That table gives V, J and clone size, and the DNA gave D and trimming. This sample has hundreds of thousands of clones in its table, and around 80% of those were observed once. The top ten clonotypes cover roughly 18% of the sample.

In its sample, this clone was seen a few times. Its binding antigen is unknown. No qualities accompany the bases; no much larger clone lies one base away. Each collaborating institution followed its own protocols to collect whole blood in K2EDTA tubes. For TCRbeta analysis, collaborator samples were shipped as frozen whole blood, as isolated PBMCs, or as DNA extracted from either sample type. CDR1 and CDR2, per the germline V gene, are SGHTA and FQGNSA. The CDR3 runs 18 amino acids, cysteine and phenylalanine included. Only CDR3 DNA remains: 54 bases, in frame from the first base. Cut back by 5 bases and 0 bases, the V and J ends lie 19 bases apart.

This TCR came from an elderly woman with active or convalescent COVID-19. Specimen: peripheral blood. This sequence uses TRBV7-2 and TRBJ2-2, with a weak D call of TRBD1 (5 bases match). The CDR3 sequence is CASSPGSLSRPNTGELFF. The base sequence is TGTGCCAGCAGCCCAGGGTCCCTTAGCCGTCCGAACACCGGGGAGCTGTTTTTT.